A selection of T cell receptor beta chains follows, all from one sample in a study of post-analysis software for immune sequencing data. MiXCR, applied by TCRdb to the PCR reads, yields one record per CDR3 protein. The table includes about 760,000 distinct CDR3 sequences, about 27% detected once. Sequenced input: blood. The origin of the receptors is a girl aged 10 to 17 with multiple sclerosis. CDR3s include the opening cysteine and the closing phenylalanine or tryptophan. D genes are given only for firm matches. A clone size is listed for some rows: how often the clone was seen (once, few, many), or a class if it is expanded.

V	J	size	D	CDR3	DNA
TRBV7-2	TRBJ2-7	NA	NA	CASSPVLMGGGRSYEQYF	TGTGCCAGCAGCCCGGTGCTGATGGGAGGCGGGCGATCCTACGAGCAGTACTTC
TRBV5-1	TRBJ2-3	NA	NA	CASSLKGRTDTQYF	TGCGCCAGCAGCTTGAAGGGGCGCACAGATACGCAGTATTTT
TRBV7-2	TRBJ1-1	few	NA	CASSYGGFVGAEAFF	TGTGCCAGCAGCTACGGGGGATTCGTGGGCGCTGAAGCTTTCTTT
TRBV9	TRBJ2-1	NA	NA	CASSALSNGQFF	TGTGCCAGCAGCGCGTTGAGCAATGGGCAGTTCTTC
TRBV7-2	TRBJ2-1	NA	TRBD1	CASSLSWTGDNEQFF	TGTGCCAGCAGCCTAAGCTGGACAGGGGACAATGAGCAGTTCTTC
TRBV4-3	TRBJ2-1	few	TRBD2	CASSQVRTSGREQFF	TGCGCCAGCAGCCAAGTTAGGACTAGCGGGAGGGAGCAGTTCTTC
TRBV6-1	TRBJ1-1	once	TRBD1	CASSDPGQMNTEAFF	TGTGCCAGCAGCGACCCGGGACAGATGAACACTGAAGCTTTCTTT
TRBV11-2	TRBJ2-1	NA	TRBD1	CASSFGPNRGHEQFF	TGTGCCAGCAGCTTTGGCCCCAACAGGGGGCATGAGCAGTTCTTC
TRBV18	TRBJ1-2	NA	NA	CASSPPAGHGYTF	TGTGCCAGCTCACCACCGGCAGGTCATGGCTACACCTTC
TRBV6-2/TRBV6-3	TRBJ2-1	NA	TRBD1	CASRGTGGFAEQFF	TGTGCCAGCAGAGGGACAGGGGGGTTTGCTGAGCAGTTCTTC
TRBV12-3/TRBV12-4	TRBJ2-1	NA	TRBD2	CASSFGGTSYNEQFF	TGTGCCAGCAGTTTCGGGGGGACCTCCTACAATGAGCAGTTCTTC
TRBV5-1	TRBJ2-7	few	NA	CASSLDNTYEQYF	TGCGCCAGCAGCTTGGATAATACCTACGAGCAGTACTTC
TRBV5-6	TRBJ1-1	few	TRBD1	CASSTRTGPVGEAFF	TGTGCCAGCAGCACCCGGACAGGGCCGGTCGGTGAAGCTTTCTTT
TRBV5-1	TRBJ2-3	NA	NA	CASSFDDAGRTDTQYF	TGCGCCAGCAGCTTCGACGACGCGGGGCGCACAGATACGCAGTATTTT
TRBV5-1	TRBJ2-1	NA	TRBD2	CASSLGLTGRAGGPNEQFF	TGCGCCAGCAGCTTGGGACTAACCGGACGAGCGGGGGGCCCCAATGAGCAGTTCTTC
TRBV14	TRBJ2-7	few	NA	CASSQVMAFEQYF	TGTGCCAGCAGCCAAGTTATGGCGTTCGAGCAGTACTTC
TRBV5-1	TRBJ2-3	NA	NA	CASSQAHAQYF	TGCGCCAGCAGCCAGGCCCATGCGCAGTATTTT
TRBV28	TRBJ2-5	NA	TRBD1	CASSHPWQGAGRETQYF	TGTGCCAGCAGTCATCCCTGGCAGGGGGCTGGGAGAGAGACCCAGTACTTC
TRBV20-1	TRBJ2-7	few	NA	CSAPGGGRSYEQYF	TGCAGTGCCCCCGGCGGGGGCCGCTCCTACGAGCAGTACTTC
TRBV12-3/TRBV12-4	TRBJ2-7	few	NA	CASSRMGSYNEQYF	TGTGCCAGCAGTCGAATGGGCTCCTACAATGAGCAGTACTTC
TRBV7-2	TRBJ2-2	NA	NA	CASSRGIGELFF	TGTGCCAGCAGCCGGGGGATCGGGGAGCTGTTTTTT
TRBV20-1	TRBJ1-5	NA	TRBD1	CSASGTGGARVNQPQHF	TGCAGTGCTTCCGGGACAGGGGGCGCTCGGGTCAATCAGCCCCAGCATTTT
TRBV29-1	TRBJ1-2	NA	NA	CSVRDTGGYTF	TGCAGCGTTAGGGACACGGGTGGCTACACCTTC
TRBV4-3	TRBJ2-1	NA	NA	CASSQGGARGPIEQFF	TGCGCCAGCAGCCAAGGGGGTGCCCGCGGGCCGATTGAGCAGTTCTTC
TRBV20-1	TRBJ1-5	NA	NA	CRQTRFSNQPQHF	TGCAGGCAAACACGCTTTAGCAATCAGCCCCAGCATTTT
TRBV6-5	TRBJ2-1	few	NA	CASSYLSGDRNEQFF	TGTGCCAGCAGTTACCTTTCTGGAGACCGAAATGAGCAGTTCTTC
TRBV7-9	TRBJ2-3	NA	NA	CASSFDRTTSTDTQYF	TGTGCCAGCAGCTTCGACAGGACCACTAGCACAGATACGCAGTATTTT
TRBV28	TRBJ2-2	NA	NA	CASSLSRGRGFTGELFF	TGTGCCAGCAGCCTTTCCAGGGGCAGGGGTTTCACCGGGGAGCTGTTTTTT
TRBV5-6	TRBJ2-1	once	NA	CASSPSCNEQFF	TGTGCCAGCAGCCCCTCATGTAACGAGCAGTTCTTC
TRBV28	TRBJ2-5	NA	NA	CASSSYLETQYF	TGTGCCAGCAGTTCCTATCTCGAGACCCAGTACTTC
TRBV29-1	TRBJ1-1	few	NA	CSVGVGGNTEAFF	TGCAGCGTTGGTGTAGGGGGGAACACTGAAGCTTTCTTT
TRBV6-5	TRBJ2-5	few	NA	CASSLEASVKTQYF	TGTGCCAGCAGCCTCGAGGCCAGTGTAAAGACCCAGTACTTC